Below are 8 T cell receptor beta chains sequenced from a single sample in a study of T cells in Graves' hyperthyroidism and ophthalmopathy. Authors of the study amplified TCR beta CDR3 regions from RNA transcripts. HTBI primers were employed in a first-round RT-PCR of the TCR CDR3. TCRdb re-called the multiplex PCR reads with MiXCR, one entry per CDR3 protein. This table holds 200,000 to 300,000 distinct CDR3 sequences, approximately 24% found once. Sequencing was done on a sample of blood. These receptors were obtained from a woman in her thirties or forties with Graves' ophthalmopathy.

The V gene is TRBV24-1, the J gene TRBJ2-2, with D unresolved. The CDR3 is 13 amino acids. With 7 bases removed from V and 4 bases from J, the gap between germline ends came to 9 bases. Germline CDR1 KGHDR, CDR2 SFDVKD. For the CDR3, the DNA is TGTGCCACCAGCAAGCTGGGCACCGGGGAGCTGTTTTTT. Amino acid sequence: CATSKLGTGELFF.

This clonotype was observed at least ten times. This chain uses TRBV27 with TRBJ1-1, with 8 bases aligning to TRBD1. The CDR3 covers 17 residues. CDR1 and CDR2 from the germline V gene are MNHEY and SMNVEV (reference sequence). Trimming at V came to 0 bases and at J to 0 bases, leaving 6 bases not matched to a gene. The CDR3 DNA reads as TGTGCCAGCAGTTTATCGTATTGGGACAGGATGAACACTGAAGCTTTCTTT. Translation gives CASSLSYWDRMNTEAFF.

Concerning this clonotype: This likely comes from a read error, as the CDR3 has no conserved phenylalanine or tryptophan at its end. V usage is TRBV12-3 or TRBV12-4 and J usage is TRBJ1-1; D gene unclear. Trimming removed 7 bases from V and 7 bases from J, with 13 bases in between. This CDR3 spans 12 amino acids. The chain's CDR3 is CASTDRPIEAFL. The DNA for the CDR3 is TGTGCCAGCACCGATAGACCCATTGAAGCTTTCCTT.

At least ten counts were recorded for this clonotype. V usage is TRBV29-1 and J usage is TRBJ2-5; D not certain. Looked up from germline, CDR1 is SQVTM and CDR2 is ANQGSEA. Trimming removed 3 bases from V and 5 bases from J, with 7 bases in between. The CDR3 spans 11 residues. This chain's CDR3 is CSVDIAETQYF. CDR3 in DNA: TGCAGCGTTGACATCGCGGAGACCCAGTACTTC.

This clonotype was detected once. V gene TRBV12-3 or TRBV12-4 combines with J gene TRBJ2-7, with TRBD1 identical over 8 bases. The CDR3 sequence is 14 residues long. The junction had 5 bases not matched to a gene; V was cut back by 5 bases and J by 2 bases. CDR3 sequence reads: CASSGTGLTYEQYF. The CDR3 DNA sequence: TGTGCCAGCAGTGGGACAGGACTTACCTACGAGCAGTACTTC.

The CDR3 is CASTLDPAGETQYF. CDR3 nucleotide sequence: TGTGCCAGCACCCTCGACCCGGCGGGCGAGACCCAGTACTTC. The chain is built from TRBV12-3 or TRBV12-4 and TRBJ2-5; a possible D gene is TRBD2 (5 bases). This CDR3 is built from 14 residues. V gave up 7 bases and J gave up 5 bases, with 17 bases separating them.

Turning to this clonotype: The junction departs from the called germline gene at one end, perhaps through a read error. The chain combines TRBV6-1 with TRBJ1-5; no clear D. Germline CDR1 and CDR2: MNHNS and SASEGT. The CDR3 length is 12 residues. CDR3 nucleotides: TGTGCCAGCAATGAAGGTTACGGGCCCCAGCTTTTT. Translated: CASNEGYGPQLF.

There are many counts of this clonotype. This rearrangement joins TRBV6-5 to TRBJ2-7; D gene unclear. In germline, CDR1 is MNHEY, CDR2 SVGAGI. This CDR3 spans 12 amino acids. The germline V and J ends were trimmed by 8 bases and 4 bases, with 12 bases remaining between them. This chain's CDR3 is CASELLGYEQYF. In nucleotides, the CDR3 is TGTGCCAGCGAACTCCTTGGGTACGAGCAGTACTTC.